The 16 T cell receptor beta chains below come from one sample, sequenced in a study of T cell changes during pregnancy in multiple sclerosis. Sequencing used immunoSEQ multiplex PCR; TCRdb keeps in-frame clones, though not all of them. Here the sample spans some 21,000 clones, 85% to 95% being singletons. The sequences come from CD4+ T cells from peripheral blood mononuclear cells, collected in the third trimester of pregnancy. The receptors were sampled from a female donor with multiple sclerosis, enrolled in a pregnancy study.

The genes are TRBV11-1 and TRBJ2-7; weak D call: TRBD2 (7 bases). The CDR3 totals 13 residues. Germline CDR1 SGHAT, CDR2 FQDESV (reference sequence). V was trimmed by 5 bases and J by 6 bases, leaving 14 bases between them. CDR3 sequence reads: CASSPGRGVEQYF. The DNA for the CDR3 is TGTGCCAGCAGCCCAGGGAGGGGGGTCGAGCAGTACTTC.

This chain uses TRBV15 with TRBJ2-4; tentative D call: TRBD2 (6 bases). Germline CDR1 and CDR2: LNHNV and YYDKDF (reference sequence). The CDR3 loop spans 15 amino acids. Trimming removed 6 bases at V and 1 base at J, with 13 bases between. This chain's CDR3 is CATSTGGNAKNIQYF. The CDR3 coding sequence is TGTGCCACCAGTACGGGCGGGAACGCCAAAAACATTCAGTACTTC.

V usage is TRBV18 and J usage is TRBJ2-1; 7 bases map to TRBD2. V shed 3 bases and J 5 bases; nucleotides not matched to a gene: 7. The CDR3 extends over 15 amino acids. Germline V gene sequence: CDR1 KGHSH, CDR2 LQKENI. CDR3 bases: TGTGCCAGCTCACCTTCGTACGGGGGGAACAATGAGCAGTTCTTC. It translates to CASSPSYGGNNEQFF.

The chain is built from TRBV18 and TRBJ2-2; D is unclear. In germline, CDR1 is KGHSH, CDR2 LQKENI. CDR3 length equals 14 residues. The V end was cut by 3 bases, the J end by 4 bases, with 9 bases between. CDR3 protein: CASSPLSATGELFF. For the CDR3, the DNA is TGTGCCAGCTCACCTCTAAGCGCCACCGGGGAGCTGTTTTTT.

This chain connects TRBV7-9 to TRBJ1-6; 7 bases agree with TRBD1. CDR1 is SEHNR, CDR2 FQNEAQ, per germline (reference sequence). CDR3 size: 13 residues. The V gene end was trimmed by 6 bases and the J gene end by 7 bases; junction bases not matched to a gene: 3. The CDR3 bases are TGTGCCAGCAGTCAACAGGGGAATTCACCCCTCCACTTT. As protein: CASSQQGNSPLHF.

This chain links TRBV19 with TRBJ1-2, with TRBD1 matching 9 bases. The CDR3 covers 17 residues. J gave up 2 bases and V 3 bases, and 10 bases lay outside the gene matches. The germline gives CDR1 LNHDA, CDR2 SQIVND (reference sequence). The CDR3 bases are TGTGCCAGTAGTATTGATAGTGGTACAGGGGGCAACTATGGCTACACCTTC. Translated, it gives CASSIDSGTGGNYGYTF.

The V gene is TRBV27, the J gene TRBJ1-6, with D possibly matching TRBD1 (6 bases). With 7 bases removed from V and 7 bases from J, the gap between germline ends came to 17 bases. This CDR3 is 15 amino acids long. Germline V lookup: CDR1 MNHEY, CDR2 SMNVEV (reference sequence). CDR3 in DNA: TGTGCCAGCACCCGGACAGACTCCGACAATTCACCCCTCCACTTT. It translates to CASTRTDSDNSPLHF.

The CDR3 coding sequence is TGCGCCAGCAGCCGGACACCTGACACTGAAGCTTTCTTT. It translates to CASSRTPDTEAFF. V usage is TRBV5-1 and J usage is TRBJ1-1; a possible D gene is TRBD1 (5 bases). This CDR3 is built from 13 residues. CDR1 SGHRS and CDR2 YFSETQ come from the germline V gene. The V end lost 4 bases, the J end lost 3 bases, and 10 bases lay between the germline ends. The full variable domain, in which reference TRBV5-1 and TRBJ1-1 provide the parts outside the CDR3, is KAGVTQTPRYLIKTRGQQVTLSCSPISGHRSVSWYQQTPGQGLQFLFEYFSETQRNKGNFPGRFSGRQFSNSRSEMNVSTLELGDSALYLCASSRTPDTEAFFGQGTRLTVV.

This clone is a singleton in its sample. The V call is TRBV7-6, the J call TRBJ1-4; no reliable D call. The germline V and J ends were trimmed by 5 bases and 5 bases, with 12 bases remaining between them. The CDR3 totals 14 residues. Germline assignment: CDR1 SGHVS and CDR2 FNYEAQ. For the CDR3, the DNA is TGTGCCAGCAGCCCCCCCGGTCTGAATGAAAAACTGTTTTTT. Translating it yields CASSPPGLNEKLFF.

This clone showed up just a few times. The CDR3 DNA sequence: TGCGCCAGCAGCCCGCTTGGGGCAGGGGGCGATGAGACCCAGTACTTC. It codes for CASSPLGAGGDETQYF. V is TRBV4-3 and J is TRBJ2-5, with 8 positions matching TRBD1. V lost 4 bases and J lost 5; bases outside the gene matches: 12. The CDR3 loop spans 16 amino acids. CDR1 LGHNA and CDR2 YSLEER come from the germline V gene.

The V and J genes are TRBV5-1 and TRBJ2-7, with TRBD1 identical over 8 bases. Unmatched junction bases numbered 3, after V lost 4 bases and J lost 0 bases. This CDR3 is built from 14 residues. From germline, CDR1 is SGHRS and CDR2 YFSETQ. CDR3 sequence: CASSTTGGSYEQYF. Written as DNA, the CDR3 is TGCGCCAGCAGCACAACAGGGGGCTCCTACGAGCAGTACTTC.

CDR3 loop: CASSKGGIGNQPQHF. The CDR3 DNA sequence: TGTGCCAGCTCCAAGGGGGGGATCGGCAATCAGCCCCAGCATTTT. The chain combines TRBV18 with TRBJ1-5, with D maybe TRBD1 (6 bases). The CDR3 spans 15 residues. The V end was cut by 6 bases, the J end by 2 bases, with 14 bases between. The germline V gene encodes CDR1 KGHSH and CDR2 LQKENI.

The chain recombines TRBV2 with TRBJ1-6, with D possibly being TRBD1 (6 bases). This CDR3 has 12 residues. The ends were cut back, 7 bases at V and 9 bases at J, with 10 bases in the middle. Per the germline V gene, CDR1 is SNHLY and CDR2 is FYNNEI. This CDR3 reads CASNRVGSPLHF. CDR3 in DNA: TGTGCCAGCAACAGGGTTGGTTCACCCCTCCACTTT. Combining the CDR3 with reference TRBV2 and TRBJ1-6 gives the whole variable domain EPEVTQTPSHQVTQMGQEVILRCVPISNHLYFYWYRQILGQKVEFLVSFYNNEISEKSEIFDDQFSVERPDGSNFTLKIRSTKLEDSAMYFCASNRVGSPLHFGNGTRLTVT.

The genes are TRBV19 and TRBJ1-1, with D uncertain. V was shortened by 5 bases and J by 1 base, with 5 bases between the two germline ends. The germline CDR1 and CDR2 sequences are LNHDA and SQIVND (reference sequence). The CDR3 has 12 residues. CDR3 sequence reads: CASSWRNTEAFF. Here the CDR3 DNA reads TGTGCCAGTAGTTGGAGGAACACTGAAGCTTTCTTT.

The V call is TRBV9, the J call TRBJ2-2, with TRBD2 as a possible D gene (7 bases). The CDR3 loop spans 16 amino acids. Trimming left V 0 bases short and J 4 bases short, with 13 bases between. Germline V gene sequence: CDR1 SGDLS, CDR2 YYNGEE. CDR3 in DNA: TGTGCCAGCAGCGTAGGTGGGGGGGCGGCCACCGGGGAGCTGTTTTTT. It codes for CASSVGGGAATGELFF.

V usage is TRBV2 and J usage is TRBJ1-1; 7 positions agree with TRBD1. V dropped 5 bases and J dropped 8; count of bases not matched to a gene: 11. This CDR3 contains 14 residues. The germline V gene encodes CDR1 SNHLY and CDR2 FYNNEI. The CDR3 DNA follows: TGTGCCAGCAGTTCGACAGGGATGGGGTGGGAAGCTTTCTTT. Protein: CASSSTGMGWEAFF.